These T cell receptor beta chains were read from a single sample in a study of shared clonotypes between healthy human individuals. The table came from immunoSEQ multiplex PCR; TCRdb's copy has only in-frame clones and leaves some out. The sample lists millions of clones, roughly 94% occurring once. The sample taken for sequencing was naive CD8+ T cells sorted from blood. The receptors originated from a man between 18 and 35 years old in good health. Both conserved end residues are part of each CDR3. The D gene is left open where the match is weak. Part of the rows lack a size; the others show once, few, many or a class for expanded clones.

.,TRBV6-5,.,TRBJ1-1,CASSYSYRNTEAFF,TGTGCCAGCAGTTATTCTTACAGGAACACTGAAGCTTTCTTT
.,TRBV6-5,.,TRBJ1-5,CASSPALNKNQPQHF,TGTGCCAGCAGTCCGGCCTTGAACAAGAATCAGCCCCAGCATTTT
.,TRBV28,few,TRBJ2-2,CASSLSGNTGELFF,TGTGCCAGCAGTTTATCAGGGAACACCGGGGAGCTGTTTTTT
.,TRBV19,.,TRBJ1-1,CASSVDTLNTEAFF,TGTGCCAGTAGTGTCGACACTTTGAACACTGAAGCTTTCTTT
.,TRBV3-1/TRBV3-2,.,TRBJ2-5,CASSQPPNF,TGTGCCAGCAGCCAACCACCCAACTTC
TRBD2,TRBV27,.,TRBJ2-7,CASSLGRGGLYEQYF,TGTGCCAGCAGTCTGGGGCGGGGGGGCCTATACGAGCAGTACTTC
.,TRBV6-1,.,TRBJ2-7,CASSEGAAPYEQYF,TGTGCCAGCAGTGAAGGGGCGGCCCCCTACGAGCAGTACTTC
.,TRBV7-9,.,TRBJ2-7,CASSSSTGRREQYF,TGTGCCAGCAGCTCCTCTACGGGGAGGCGCGAGCAGTACTTC
TRBD1,TRBV19,.,TRBJ1-6,CASRYETGVESPLHF,TGTGCCAGTAGATACGAGACAGGGGTTGAATCACCCCTCCACTTT
TRBD1,TRBV7-9,.,TRBJ2-4,CASSTVGQAKNIQYF,TGTGCCAGCAGCACGGTGGGACAGGCCAAAAACATTCAGTACTTC
.,TRBV29-1,.,TRBJ1-1,CSSMAGNEAFF,TGCAGCTCCATGGCAGGGAATGAAGCTTTCTTT
.,TRBV5-5,.,TRBJ1-1,CASSHDRSEAFF,TGTGCCAGCAGCCATGACAGGTCTGAAGCTTTCTTT
TRBD1,TRBV6-1,.,TRBJ2-7,CASSWGQIYEQYF,TGTGCCAGCAGTTGGGGACAGATCTACGAGCAGTACTTC
.,TRBV14,.,TRBJ1-5,CASSQPARPYNQPQHF,TGTGCCAGCAGCCAACCAGCAAGACCGTACAATCAGCCCCAGCATTTT
TRBD2,TRBV28,.,TRBJ2-2,CASRLSGGPTGELFF,TGTGCCAGCAGACTTAGCGGGGGCCCCACCGGGGAGCTGTTTTTT
TRBD2,TRBV5-4,.,TRBJ2-3,CASSLWTSGTNTQYF,TGTGCCAGCAGCTTGTGGACTAGCGGTACAAATACGCAGTATTTT
.,TRBV28,.,TRBJ1-3,CASSGDFSGNTIYF,TGTGCCAGCAGTGGGGACTTTTCTGGAAACACCATATATTTT
.,TRBV5-1,.,TRBJ2-7,CASSLGPSLGSYEQYF,TGCGCCAGCAGCTTGGGTCCATCCTTGGGCTCCTACGAGCAGTACTTC
.,TRBV7-9,.,TRBJ2-3,CASSPTRGADTQYF,TGTGCCAGCAGCCCCACTAGGGGGGCAGATACGCAGTATTTT
TRBD2,TRBV7-9,.,TRBJ2-7,CASTPPGGSYEQYF,TGTGCCAGCACCCCTCCGGGGGGCTCCTACGAGCAGTACTTC
.,TRBV27,.,TRBJ2-7,CASIQGYEQYF,TGTGCCAGCATACAAGGCTACGAGCAGTACTTC
TRBD2,TRBV7-2,.,TRBJ2-2,CASSLPGTTHPGELFF,TGTGCCAGCAGCTTACCCGGGACTACTCACCCCGGGGAGCTGTTTTTT
.,TRBV7-2,once,TRBJ2-5,CASSLVLAAETQYF,TGTGCCAGCAGCTTAGTCCTAGCAGCGGAGACCCAGTACTTC